The clone carrying this TCR beta chain was seen a handful of times. The entry originates in a study of T cell changes during pregnancy in multiple sclerosis. Sequenced by immunoSEQ multiplex PCR; TCRdb stores in-frame clones only, minus some. The sample contains approximately 32,000 clones, about nine tenths of which appear only once. CDR3 length: 14 amino acids. Germline loops: CDR1 MDHEN, CDR2 SYDVKM. V shed 11 bases and J 2 bases; nucleotides not matched to a gene: 6. The chain has TRBV28 and TRBJ2-3, with TRBD2 identical over 11 bases. The receptor's source is a female donor in good health, enrolled as a control in a pregnancy study. The material sequenced was peripheral blood, taken in the third trimester of pregnancy. The CDR3 DNA reads TGTGCCCACGGGACTAGCGGACCCACAGATACGCAGTATTTT. Amino acids: CAHGTSGPTDTQYF.